This T cell receptor (beta chain) comes out of a study of blood T cells in healthy people across ages. The germline V gene encodes CDR1 DFQATT and CDR2 SNEGSKA (reference sequence). The CDR3 is made up of 15 amino acids. This clonotype turned up a few times. A second PCR, run for roughly 7 to 11 cycles, used a sample-barcoded 5' primer plus a J-beta primer mix. TCRdb fed the 5' RACE reads into MiXCR, producing one record per CDR3 protein. This sample carries fewer than 800,000 distinct CDR3 sequences, 21% of them seen once, and the ten largest clones take around 3.4%. Sequenced material: blood. This receptor was obtained from a man aged 65 to 85 in good health. The chain couples TRBV20-1 to TRBJ2-5; D is possibly TRBD1 or TRBD2 (6 bases each). The J call may be incorrect, as the DNA end agrees better with TRBJ2-7. The CDR3 nucleotides read TGCAGCGAAAAAGCCCCCCAGGGGAGGTTTTACGAGCAGTACTTC. Amino acid sequence: CSEKAPQGRFYEQYF.